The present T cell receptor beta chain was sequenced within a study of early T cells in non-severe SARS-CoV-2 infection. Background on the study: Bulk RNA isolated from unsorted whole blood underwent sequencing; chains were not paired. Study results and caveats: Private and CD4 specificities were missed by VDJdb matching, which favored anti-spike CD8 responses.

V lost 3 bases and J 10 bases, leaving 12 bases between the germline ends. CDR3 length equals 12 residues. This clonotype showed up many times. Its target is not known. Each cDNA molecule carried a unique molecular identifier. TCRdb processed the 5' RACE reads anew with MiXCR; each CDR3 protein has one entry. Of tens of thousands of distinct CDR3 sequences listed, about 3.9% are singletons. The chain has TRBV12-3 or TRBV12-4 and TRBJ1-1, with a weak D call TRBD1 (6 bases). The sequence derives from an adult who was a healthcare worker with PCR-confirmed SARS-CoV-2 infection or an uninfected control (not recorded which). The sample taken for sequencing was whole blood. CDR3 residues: CASSFQGLGAFF. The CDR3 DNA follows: TGTGCCAGCAGTTTTCAGGGGCTGGGAGCTTTCTTT.